This TCR beta chain was sequenced for a study of blood T cell repertoires in COVID-19. Study background: From the United States, Italy and Spain came samples of acute and convalescent COVID-19. From T cells, B-cell-depleted T cells, or PBMCs came the material, which was cDNA or gDNA.

Per the authors' pipeline: Amplification of reference gene primers provided the estimated nucleated cell counts. The table came from immunoSEQ multiplex PCR; TCRdb's copy has only in-frame clones and leaves some out. V and J calls and clone size are copied from that table; D and trimming were computed from the DNA. Among 40,000 to 60,000 clones listed, 86% were seen once. V lost 7 bases to trimming and J lost 3 bases; unmatched junction nucleotides: 2. Per the germline V gene, CDR1 is MNHEY and CDR2 is SVGAGI. This CDR3 is 12 amino acids long. One Seattle source followed patients from active infection through their disease course.

The J gene is TRBJ1-2, the V gene TRBV6-5; 7 bases map to TRBD1. Sequencing input: peripheral blood. The TCR sequence derives from an elderly woman with COVID-19, enrolled during active disease. CDR3 sequence reads: CASTQGDYGYTF. CDR3 in DNA: TGTGCCAGCACCCAGGGGGACTATGGCTACACCTTC.